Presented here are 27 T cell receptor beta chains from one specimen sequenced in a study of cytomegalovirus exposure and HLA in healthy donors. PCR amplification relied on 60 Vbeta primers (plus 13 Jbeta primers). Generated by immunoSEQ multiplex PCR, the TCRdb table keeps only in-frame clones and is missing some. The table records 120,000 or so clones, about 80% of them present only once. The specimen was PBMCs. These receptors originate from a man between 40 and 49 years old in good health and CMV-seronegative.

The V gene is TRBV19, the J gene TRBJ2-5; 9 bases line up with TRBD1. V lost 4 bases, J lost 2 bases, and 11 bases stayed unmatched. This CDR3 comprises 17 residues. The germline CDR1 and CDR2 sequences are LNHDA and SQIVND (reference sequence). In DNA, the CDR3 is TGTGCCAGTAGTACGGGGACAGGGTCGGTGGGGCAAGAGACCCAGTACTTC. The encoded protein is CASSTGTGSVGQETQYF.

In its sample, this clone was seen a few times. This chain's CDR3 is CASSGSPQPQHF. The CDR3 DNA sequence: TGTGCCAGCAGTGGTAGCCCACAGCCCCAGCATTTT. The chain joins TRBV28 to TRBJ1-5; D is ambiguous. The length of the CDR3 is 12 residues. V gave up 5 bases and J gave up 7 bases, with 9 bases separating them. CDR1 and CDR2 (germline): MDHEN, SYDVKM.

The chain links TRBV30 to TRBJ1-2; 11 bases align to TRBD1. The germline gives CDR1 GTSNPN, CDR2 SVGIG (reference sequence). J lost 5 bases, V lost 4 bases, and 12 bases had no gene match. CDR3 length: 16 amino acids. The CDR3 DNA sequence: TGTGCCTGGACGGGCTGGACAGGGGGCACCGGGTATGGCTACACCTTC. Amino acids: CAWTGWTGGTGYGYTF. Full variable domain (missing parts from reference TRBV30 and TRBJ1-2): SQTIHQWPATLVQPVGSPLSLECTVEGTSNPNLYWYRQAAGRGLQLLFYSVGIGQISSEVPQNLSASRPQDRQFILSSKKLLLSDSGFYLCAWTGWTGGTGYGYTFGSGTRLTVV.

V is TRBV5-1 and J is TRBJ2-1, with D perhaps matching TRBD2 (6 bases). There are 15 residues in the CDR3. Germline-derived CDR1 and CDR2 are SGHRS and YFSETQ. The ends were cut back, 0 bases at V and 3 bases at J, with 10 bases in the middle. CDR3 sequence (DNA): TGCGCCAGCAGCTTGGTCCTAGCGAACTACAATGAGCAGTTCTTC. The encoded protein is CASSLVLANYNEQFF.

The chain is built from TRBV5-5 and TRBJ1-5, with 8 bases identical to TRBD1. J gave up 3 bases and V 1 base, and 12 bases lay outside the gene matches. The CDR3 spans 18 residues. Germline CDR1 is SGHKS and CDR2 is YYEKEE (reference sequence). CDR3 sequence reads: CASSLNFGQGAANQPQHF. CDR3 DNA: TGTGCCAGCAGCTTGAACTTTGGTCAGGGGGCGGCCAATCAGCCCCAGCATTTT.

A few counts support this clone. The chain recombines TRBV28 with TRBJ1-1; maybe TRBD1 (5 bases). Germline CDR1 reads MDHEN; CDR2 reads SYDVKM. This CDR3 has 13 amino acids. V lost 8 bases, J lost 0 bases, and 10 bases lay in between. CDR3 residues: CASQGTVNTEAFF. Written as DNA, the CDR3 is TGTGCCAGCCAGGGTACTGTGAACACTGAAGCTTTCTTT.

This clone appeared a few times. The CDR3 bases are TGTGCCAGCTCCCAGGGAACCTACAATGAGCAGTTCTTC. Encoded protein: CASSQGTYNEQFF. V and J are TRBV18 and TRBJ2-1, with D perhaps matching TRBD1 (5 bases). Trimming removed 6 bases from V and 2 bases from J, with 8 bases in between. This CDR3 spans 13 amino acids. The germline CDR1 and CDR2 sequences are KGHSH and LQKENI.

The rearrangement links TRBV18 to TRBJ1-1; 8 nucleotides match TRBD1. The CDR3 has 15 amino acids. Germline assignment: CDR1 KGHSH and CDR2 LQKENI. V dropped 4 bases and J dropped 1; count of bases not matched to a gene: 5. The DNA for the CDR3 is TGTGCCAGCTCACAAAGACAGGGGCCGAACACTGAAGCTTTCTTT. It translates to CASSQRQGPNTEAFF.

CDR3 loop: CASSVGQLQETQYF. The CDR3 DNA sequence: TGTGCCAGCAGCGTGGGACAGCTCCAAGAGACCCAGTACTTC. The rearrangement uses TRBV9 and TRBJ2-5; 7 positions match TRBD1. Germline V gene data show CDR1 as SGDLS and CDR2 as YYNGEE. CDR3 length: 14 residues. Trimming cost V 2 bases and J 1 base; bases outside gene matches: 2.

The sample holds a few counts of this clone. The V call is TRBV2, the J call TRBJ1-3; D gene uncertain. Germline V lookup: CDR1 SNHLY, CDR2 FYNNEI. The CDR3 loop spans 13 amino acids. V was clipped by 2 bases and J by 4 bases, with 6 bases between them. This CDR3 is CASSESRGNTIYF. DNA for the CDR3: TGTGCCAGCAGTGAATCCAGGGGAAACACCATATATTTT.

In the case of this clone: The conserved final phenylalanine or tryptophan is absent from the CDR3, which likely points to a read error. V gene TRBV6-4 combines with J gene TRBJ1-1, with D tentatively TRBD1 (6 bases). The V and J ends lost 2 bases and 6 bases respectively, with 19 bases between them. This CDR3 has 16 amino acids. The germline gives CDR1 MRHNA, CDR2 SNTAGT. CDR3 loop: CASSDDPGGLGAEAFV. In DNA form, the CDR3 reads TGTGCCAGCAGTGACGATCCCGGGGGGCTGGGAGCTGAAGCTTTCGTT.

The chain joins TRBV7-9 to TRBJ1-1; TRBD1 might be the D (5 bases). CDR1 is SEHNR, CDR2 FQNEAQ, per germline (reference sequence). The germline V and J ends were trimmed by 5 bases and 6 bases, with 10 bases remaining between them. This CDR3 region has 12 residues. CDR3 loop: CASSKQGAEAFF. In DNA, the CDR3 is TGTGCCAGCAGCAAACAAGGGGCTGAAGCTTTCTTT.

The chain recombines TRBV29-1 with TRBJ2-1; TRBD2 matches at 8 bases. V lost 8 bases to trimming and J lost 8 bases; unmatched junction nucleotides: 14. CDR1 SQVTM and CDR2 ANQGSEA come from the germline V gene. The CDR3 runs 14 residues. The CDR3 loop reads CSTKRVAGPDEQFF. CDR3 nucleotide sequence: TGCAGCACTAAAAGGGTAGCGGGACCTGATGAGCAGTTCTTC.

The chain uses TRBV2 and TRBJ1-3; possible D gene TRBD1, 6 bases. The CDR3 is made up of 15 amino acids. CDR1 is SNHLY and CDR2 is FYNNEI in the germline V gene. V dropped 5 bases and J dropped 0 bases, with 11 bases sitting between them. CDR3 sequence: CASSPGDGSGNTIYF. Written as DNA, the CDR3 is TGTGCCAGCAGTCCAGGGGACGGCTCTGGAAACACCATATATTTT.

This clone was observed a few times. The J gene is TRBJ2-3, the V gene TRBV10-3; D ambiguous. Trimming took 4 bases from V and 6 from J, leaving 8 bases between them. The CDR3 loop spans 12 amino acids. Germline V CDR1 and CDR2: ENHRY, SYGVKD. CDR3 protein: CAISGSSDTQYF. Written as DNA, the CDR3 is TGTGCCATCAGTGGTTCCTCCGATACGCAGTATTTT.

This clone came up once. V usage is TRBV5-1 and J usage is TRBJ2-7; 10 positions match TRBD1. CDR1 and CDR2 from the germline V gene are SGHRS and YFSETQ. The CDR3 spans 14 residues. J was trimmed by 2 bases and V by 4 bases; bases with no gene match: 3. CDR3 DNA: TGCGCCAGCAGCCCCGACAGGGGGCCCTACGAGCAGTACTTC. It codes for CASSPDRGPYEQYF.

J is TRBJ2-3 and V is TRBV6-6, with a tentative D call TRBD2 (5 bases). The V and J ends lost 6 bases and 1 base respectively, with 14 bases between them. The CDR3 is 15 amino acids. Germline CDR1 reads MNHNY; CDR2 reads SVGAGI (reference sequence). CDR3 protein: CASSSPEAGTDTQYF. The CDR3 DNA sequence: TGTGCCAGCAGCTCCCCGGAGGCGGGCACAGATACGCAGTATTTT.

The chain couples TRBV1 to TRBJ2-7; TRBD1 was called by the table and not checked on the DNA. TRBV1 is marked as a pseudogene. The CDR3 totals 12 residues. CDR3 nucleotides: TGCACCAGCAGCCAAGAAGGGGCCGAGCAGTACTTC. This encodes CTSSQEGAEQYF.

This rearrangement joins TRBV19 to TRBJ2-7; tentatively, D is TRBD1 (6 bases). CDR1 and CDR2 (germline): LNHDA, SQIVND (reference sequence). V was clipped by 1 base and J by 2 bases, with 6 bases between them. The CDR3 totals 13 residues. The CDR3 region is CASSIGTAYEQYF. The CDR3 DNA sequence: TGTGCCAGTAGTATAGGGACAGCCTACGAGCAGTACTTC.

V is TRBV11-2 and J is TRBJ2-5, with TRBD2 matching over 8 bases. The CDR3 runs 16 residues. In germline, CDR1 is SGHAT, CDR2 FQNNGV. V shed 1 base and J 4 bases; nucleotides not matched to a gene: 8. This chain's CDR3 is CASSLGERGGGETQYF. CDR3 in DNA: TGTGCCAGCAGCTTAGGCGAACGGGGGGGTGGAGAGACCCAGTACTTC. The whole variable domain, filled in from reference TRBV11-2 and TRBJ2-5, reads EAGVAQSPRYKIIEKRQSVAFWCNPISGHATLYWYQQILGQGPKLLIQFQNNGVVDDSQLPKDRFSAERLKGVDSTLKIQPAKLEDSAVYLCASSLGERGGGETQYFGPGTRLLVL.

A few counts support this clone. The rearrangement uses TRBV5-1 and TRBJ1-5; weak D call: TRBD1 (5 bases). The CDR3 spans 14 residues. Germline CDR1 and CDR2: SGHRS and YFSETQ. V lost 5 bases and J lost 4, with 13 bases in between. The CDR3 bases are TGCGCCAGCAGGGAGGGACCCTTAAATCAGCCCCAGCATTTT. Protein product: CASREGPLNQPQHF. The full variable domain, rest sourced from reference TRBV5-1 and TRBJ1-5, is KAGVTQTPRYLIKTRGQQVTLSCSPISGHRSVSWYQQTPGQGLQFLFEYFSETQRNKGNFPGRFSGRQFSNSRSEMNVSTLELGDSALYLCASREGPLNQPQHFGDGTRLSIL.

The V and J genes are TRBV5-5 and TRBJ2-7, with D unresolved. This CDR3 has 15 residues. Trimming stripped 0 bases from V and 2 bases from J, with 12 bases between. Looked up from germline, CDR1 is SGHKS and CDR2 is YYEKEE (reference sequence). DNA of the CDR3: TGTGCCAGCAGCTTGGCCCCACATGATACCTACGAGCAGTACTTC. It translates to CASSLAPHDTYEQYF. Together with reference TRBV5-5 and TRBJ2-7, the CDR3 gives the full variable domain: DAGVTQSPTHLIKTRGQQVTLRCSPISGHKSVSWYQQVLGQGPQFIFQYYEKEERGRGNFPDRFSARQFPNYSSELNVNALLLGDSALYLCASSLAPHDTYEQYFGPGTRLTVT.

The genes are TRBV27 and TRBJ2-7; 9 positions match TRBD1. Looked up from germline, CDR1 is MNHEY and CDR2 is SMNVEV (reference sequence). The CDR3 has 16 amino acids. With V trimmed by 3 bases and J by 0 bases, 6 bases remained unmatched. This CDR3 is CASSFRDRVGSYEQYF. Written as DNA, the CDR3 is TGTGCCAGCAGTTTCCGGGACAGGGTTGGCTCCTACGAGCAGTACTTC.

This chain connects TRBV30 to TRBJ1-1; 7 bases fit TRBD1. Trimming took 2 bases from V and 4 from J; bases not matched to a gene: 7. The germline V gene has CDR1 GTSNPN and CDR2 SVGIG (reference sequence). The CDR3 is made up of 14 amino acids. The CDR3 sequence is CAWSKEGGVTEAFF. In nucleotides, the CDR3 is TGTGCCTGGAGTAAGGAAGGGGGCGTCACTGAAGCTTTCTTT.

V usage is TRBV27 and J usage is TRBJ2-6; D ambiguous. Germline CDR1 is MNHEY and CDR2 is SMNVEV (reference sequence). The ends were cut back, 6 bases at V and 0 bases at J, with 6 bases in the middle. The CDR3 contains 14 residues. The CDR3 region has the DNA TGTGCCAGCAGCAATAGCTCTGGGGCCAACGTCCTGACTTTC. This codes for CASSNSSGANVLTF.

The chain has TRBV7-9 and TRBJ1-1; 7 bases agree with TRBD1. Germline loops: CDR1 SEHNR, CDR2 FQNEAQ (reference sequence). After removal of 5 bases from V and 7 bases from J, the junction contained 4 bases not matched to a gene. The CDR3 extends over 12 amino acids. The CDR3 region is CASSLDRVEAFF. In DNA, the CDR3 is TGTGCCAGCAGCCTAGACAGGGTTGAAGCTTTCTTT.

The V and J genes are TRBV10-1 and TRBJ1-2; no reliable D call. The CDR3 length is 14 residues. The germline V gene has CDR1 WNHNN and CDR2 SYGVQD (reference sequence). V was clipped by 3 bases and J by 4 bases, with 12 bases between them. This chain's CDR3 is CASSESRSGYGYTF. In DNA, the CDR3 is TGCGCCAGCAGTGAAAGCAGGTCTGGCTATGGCTACACCTTC.